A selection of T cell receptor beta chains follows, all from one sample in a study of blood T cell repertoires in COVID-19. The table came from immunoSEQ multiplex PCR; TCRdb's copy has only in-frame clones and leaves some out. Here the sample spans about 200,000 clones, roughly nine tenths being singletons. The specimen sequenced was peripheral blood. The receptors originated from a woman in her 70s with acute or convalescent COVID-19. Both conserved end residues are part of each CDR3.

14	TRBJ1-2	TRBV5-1	CASSLVGRGYGYTF
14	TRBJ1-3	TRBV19	CASTPGATGNTIYF
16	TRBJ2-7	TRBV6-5	CASSYSRGQGVHEQYF
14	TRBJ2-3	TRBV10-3	CAITLAGGEGTQYF
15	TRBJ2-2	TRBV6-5	CASSYSGQHTGELFF
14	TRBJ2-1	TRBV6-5	CASSSGLASNEQFF
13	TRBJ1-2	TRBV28	CASGLTGGRGYTF
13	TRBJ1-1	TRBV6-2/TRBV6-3	CASSNTKNTEAFF
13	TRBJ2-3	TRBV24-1	CATRDRGADTQYF
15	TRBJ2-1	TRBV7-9	CASSSRGNSYNEQFF
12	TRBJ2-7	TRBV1	CTSSHDSAEQYF
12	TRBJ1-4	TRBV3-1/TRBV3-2	CASSLTGEKLFF
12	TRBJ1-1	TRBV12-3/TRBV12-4	CATSAASQEAFF
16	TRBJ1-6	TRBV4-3	CASSHTKQGPNSPLHF
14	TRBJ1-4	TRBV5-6	CASSDGQGGEKLFF
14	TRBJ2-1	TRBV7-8	CASSWGQGHNEQFF
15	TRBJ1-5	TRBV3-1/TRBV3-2	CASTLGLGAGQPQHF
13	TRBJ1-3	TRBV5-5	CASSPGPGKAIYF
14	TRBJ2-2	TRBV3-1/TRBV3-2	CASSQDRGSGKLFF
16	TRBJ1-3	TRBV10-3	CAISESGPALRNTIYF
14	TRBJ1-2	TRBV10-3	CASGVGGGSYGYTF
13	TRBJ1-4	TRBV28	CASSLPTGEKLFF